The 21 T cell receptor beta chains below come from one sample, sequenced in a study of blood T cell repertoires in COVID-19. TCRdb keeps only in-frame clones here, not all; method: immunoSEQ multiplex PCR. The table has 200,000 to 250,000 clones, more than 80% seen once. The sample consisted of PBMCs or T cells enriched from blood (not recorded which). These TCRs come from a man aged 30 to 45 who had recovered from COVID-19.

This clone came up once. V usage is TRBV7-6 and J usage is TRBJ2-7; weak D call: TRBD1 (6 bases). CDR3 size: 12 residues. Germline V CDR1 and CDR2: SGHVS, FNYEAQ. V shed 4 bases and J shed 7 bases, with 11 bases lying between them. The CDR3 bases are TGTGCCAGCAGCTCCACAGGGTTTGAGCAGTACTTC. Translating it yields CASSSTGFEQYF. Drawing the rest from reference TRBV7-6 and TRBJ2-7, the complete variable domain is GAGVSQSPRYKVTKRGQDVALRCDPISGHVSLYWYRQALGQGPEFLTYFNYEAQQDKSGLPNDRFSAERPEGSISTLTIQRTEQRDSAMYRCASSSTGFEQYFGPGTRLTVT.

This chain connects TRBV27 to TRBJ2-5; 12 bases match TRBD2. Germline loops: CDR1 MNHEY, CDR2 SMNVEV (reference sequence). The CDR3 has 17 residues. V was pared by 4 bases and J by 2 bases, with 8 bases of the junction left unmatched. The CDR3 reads CASSSRTSGVTQETQYF. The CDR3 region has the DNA TGTGCCAGCAGTTCCCGGACTAGCGGGGTAACACAAGAGACCCAGTACTTC.

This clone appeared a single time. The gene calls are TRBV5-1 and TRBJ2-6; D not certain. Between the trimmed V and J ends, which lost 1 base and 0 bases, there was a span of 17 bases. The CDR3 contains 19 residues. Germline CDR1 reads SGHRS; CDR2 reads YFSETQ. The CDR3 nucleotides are TGCGCCAGCAGCTTGTTTCCCGGAGAGAACCGCTCTGGGGCCAACGTCCTGACTTTC. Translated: CASSLFPGENRSGANVLTF.

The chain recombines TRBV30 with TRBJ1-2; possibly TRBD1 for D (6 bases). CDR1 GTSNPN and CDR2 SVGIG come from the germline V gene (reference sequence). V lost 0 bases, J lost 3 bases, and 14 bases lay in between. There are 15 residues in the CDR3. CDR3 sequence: CAWSVRQGTDYGYTF. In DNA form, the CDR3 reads TGTGCCTGGAGTGTACGGCAGGGGACCGACTATGGCTACACCTTC.

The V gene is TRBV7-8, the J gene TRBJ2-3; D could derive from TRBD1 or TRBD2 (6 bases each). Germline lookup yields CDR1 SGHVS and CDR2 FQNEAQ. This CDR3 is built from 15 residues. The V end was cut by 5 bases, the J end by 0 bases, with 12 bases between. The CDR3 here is CASSRGTLSTDTQYF. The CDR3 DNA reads TGTGCCAGCAGCCGCGGGACACTGAGCACAGATACGCAGTATTTT. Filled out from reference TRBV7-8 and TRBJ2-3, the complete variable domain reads GAGVSQSPRYKVAKRGQDVALRCDPISGHVSLFWYQQALGQGPEFLTYFQNEAQLDKSGLPSDRFFAERPEGSVSTLKIQRTQQEDSAVYLCASSRGTLSTDTQYFGPGTRLTVL.

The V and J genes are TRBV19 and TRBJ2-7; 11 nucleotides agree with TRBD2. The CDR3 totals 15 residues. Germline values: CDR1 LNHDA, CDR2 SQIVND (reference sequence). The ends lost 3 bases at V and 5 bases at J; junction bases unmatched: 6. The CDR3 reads CASSILGTSGDEQYF. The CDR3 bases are TGTGCCAGTAGTATCCTCGGGACTAGCGGCGACGAGCAGTACTTC.

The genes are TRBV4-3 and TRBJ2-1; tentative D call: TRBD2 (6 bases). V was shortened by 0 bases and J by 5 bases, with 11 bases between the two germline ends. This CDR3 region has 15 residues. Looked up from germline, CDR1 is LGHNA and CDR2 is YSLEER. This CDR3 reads CASSQDFGGNNEQFF. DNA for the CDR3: TGCGCCAGCAGCCAAGATTTCGGGGGAAACAATGAGCAGTTCTTC.

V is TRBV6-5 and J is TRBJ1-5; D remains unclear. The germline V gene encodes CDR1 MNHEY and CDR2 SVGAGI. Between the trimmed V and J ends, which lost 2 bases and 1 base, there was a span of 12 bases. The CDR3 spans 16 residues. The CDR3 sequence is CASSYRRVGSNQPQHF. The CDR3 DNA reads TGTGCCAGCAGTTACAGGAGGGTGGGGAGCAATCAGCCCCAGCATTTT.

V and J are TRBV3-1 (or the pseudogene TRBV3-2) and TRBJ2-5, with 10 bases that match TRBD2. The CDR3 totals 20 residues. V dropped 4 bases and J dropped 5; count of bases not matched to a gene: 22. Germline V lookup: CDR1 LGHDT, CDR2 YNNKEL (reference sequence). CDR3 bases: TGTGCCAGCAGCCCTGTAAACCAGAGGGGCCTAGCGGGAGTTTGGGAGACCCAGTACTTC. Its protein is CASSPVNQRGLAGVWETQYF.

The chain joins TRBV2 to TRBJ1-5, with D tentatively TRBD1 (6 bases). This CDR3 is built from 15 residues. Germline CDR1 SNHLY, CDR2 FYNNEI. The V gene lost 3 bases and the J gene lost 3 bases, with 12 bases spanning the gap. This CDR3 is CASSDKGGSNQPQHF. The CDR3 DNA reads TGTGCCAGCAGTGATAAAGGGGGATCCAATCAGCCCCAGCATTTT.

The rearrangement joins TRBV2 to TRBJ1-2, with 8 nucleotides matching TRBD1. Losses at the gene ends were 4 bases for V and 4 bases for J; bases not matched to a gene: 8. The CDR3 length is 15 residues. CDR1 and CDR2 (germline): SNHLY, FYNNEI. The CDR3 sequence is CASSGRTGMSYGYTF. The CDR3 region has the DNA TGTGCCAGCAGTGGTAGGACAGGGATGAGCTATGGCTACACCTTC.

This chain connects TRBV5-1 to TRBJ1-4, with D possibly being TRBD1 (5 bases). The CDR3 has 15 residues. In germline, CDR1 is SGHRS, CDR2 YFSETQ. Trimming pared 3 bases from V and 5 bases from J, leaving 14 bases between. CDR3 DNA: TGCGCCAGCAGCTGGAACGGTTCAGGGAATGAAAAACTGTTTTTT. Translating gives CASSWNGSGNEKLFF. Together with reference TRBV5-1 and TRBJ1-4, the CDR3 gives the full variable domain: KAGVTQTPRYLIKTRGQQVTLSCSPISGHRSVSWYQQTPGQGLQFLFEYFSETQRNKGNFPGRFSGRQFSNSRSEMNVSTLELGDSALYLCASSWNGSGNEKLFFGSGTQLSVL.

The chain's CDR3 is CASSPRKLAEAYEQYF. The CDR3 DNA is TGTGCCAGCAGCCCGAGGAAGCTAGCGGAGGCCTACGAGCAGTACTTC. The V and J genes are TRBV2 and TRBJ2-7; 7 positions match TRBD2. This CDR3 is built from 16 residues. Germline V CDR1 and CDR2: SNHLY, FYNNEI. Germline trimming cut 6 bases from V and 2 bases from J; bases unmatched to any gene: 13.

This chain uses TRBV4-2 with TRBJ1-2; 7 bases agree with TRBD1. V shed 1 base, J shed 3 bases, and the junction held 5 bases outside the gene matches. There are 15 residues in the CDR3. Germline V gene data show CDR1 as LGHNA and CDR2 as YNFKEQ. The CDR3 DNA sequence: TGTGCCAGCAGCCAAGTGGGGCAGGGGGACTATGGCTACACCTTC. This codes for CASSQVGQGDYGYTF.

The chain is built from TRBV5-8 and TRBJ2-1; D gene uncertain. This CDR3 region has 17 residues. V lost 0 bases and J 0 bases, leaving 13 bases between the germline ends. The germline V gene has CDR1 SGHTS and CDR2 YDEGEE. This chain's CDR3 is CASSLVSYRGSYNEQFF. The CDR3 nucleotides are TGTGCCAGCAGCTTGGTTTCTTACCGAGGCTCCTACAATGAGCAGTTCTTC.

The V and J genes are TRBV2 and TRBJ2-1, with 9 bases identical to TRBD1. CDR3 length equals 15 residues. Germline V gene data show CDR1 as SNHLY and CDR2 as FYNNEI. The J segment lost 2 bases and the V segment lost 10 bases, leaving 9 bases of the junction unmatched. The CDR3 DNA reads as TGTGCCACAAGGGGGGACAGGGCCCCCTACAATGAGCAGTTCTTC. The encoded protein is CATRGDRAPYNEQFF.

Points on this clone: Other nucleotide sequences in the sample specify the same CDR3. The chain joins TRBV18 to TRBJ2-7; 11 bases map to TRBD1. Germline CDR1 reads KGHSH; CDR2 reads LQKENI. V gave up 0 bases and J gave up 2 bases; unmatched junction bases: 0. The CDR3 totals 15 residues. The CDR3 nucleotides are TGTGCCAGCTCACCACCGGGACAGGGGGCCTACGAGCAGTACTTC. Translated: CASSPPGQGAYEQYF. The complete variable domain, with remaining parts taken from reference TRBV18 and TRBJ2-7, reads NAGVMQNPRHLVRRRGQEARLRCSPMKGHSHVYWYRQLPEEGLKFMVYLQKENIIDESGMPKERFSAEFPKEGPSILRIQQVVRGDSAAYFCASSPPGQGAYEQYFGPGTRLTVT.

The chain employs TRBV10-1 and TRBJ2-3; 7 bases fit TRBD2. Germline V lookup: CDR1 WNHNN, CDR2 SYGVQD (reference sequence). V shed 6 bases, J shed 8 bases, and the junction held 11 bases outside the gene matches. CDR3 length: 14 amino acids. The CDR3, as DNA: TGCGCCAGCAGAGAAAACCGGGACTACGGTACGCAGTATTTT. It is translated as CASRENRDYGTQYF.

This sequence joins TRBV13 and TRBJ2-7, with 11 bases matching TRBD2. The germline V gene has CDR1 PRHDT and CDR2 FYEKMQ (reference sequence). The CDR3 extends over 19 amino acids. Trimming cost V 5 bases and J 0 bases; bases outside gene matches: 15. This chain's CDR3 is CASSPPGTSGWGSSYEQYF. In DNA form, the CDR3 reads TGTGCCAGCAGCCCCCCCGGGACTAGCGGATGGGGTAGCTCCTACGAGCAGTACTTC. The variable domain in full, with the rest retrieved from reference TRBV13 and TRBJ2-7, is AAGVIQSPRHLIKEKRETATLKCYPIPRHDTVYWYQQGPGQDPQFLISFYEKMQSDKGSIPDRFSAQQFSDYHSELNMSSLELGDSALYFCASSPPGTSGWGSSYEQYFGPGTRLTVT.

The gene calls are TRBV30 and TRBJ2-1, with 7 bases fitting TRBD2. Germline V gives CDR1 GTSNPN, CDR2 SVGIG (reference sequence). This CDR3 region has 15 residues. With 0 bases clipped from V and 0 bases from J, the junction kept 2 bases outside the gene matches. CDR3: CAWSVVAGSYNEQFF. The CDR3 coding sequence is TGTGCCTGGAGTGTAGTAGCGGGCTCCTACAATGAGCAGTTCTTC.

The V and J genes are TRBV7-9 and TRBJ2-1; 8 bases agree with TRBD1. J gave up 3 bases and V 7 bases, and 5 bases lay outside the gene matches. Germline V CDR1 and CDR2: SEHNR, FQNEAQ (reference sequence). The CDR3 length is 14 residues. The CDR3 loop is CASTLTGDYNEQFF. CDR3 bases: TGTGCCAGCACCCTGACAGGGGACTACAATGAGCAGTTCTTC.